Each of the 16 T cell receptor beta chains below was sequenced from the same sample in a study of shared clonotypes between healthy human individuals. The protocol was immunoSEQ multiplex PCR, while the TCRdb copy is restricted to in-frame clones and leaves out a portion. The profile shows approximately 1,500,000 clones, roughly 95% of them singletons. Sequencing used naive CD4+ T cells sorted from blood. As for subset: CD45RA+ positively selected. The receptor source for this set is a man between 25 and 39 years old in good health.

The chain carries TRBV13 and TRBJ2-7; TRBD2 is a possible D gene (6 bases). V lost 6 bases and J 2 bases, leaving 14 bases between the germline ends. CDR3 length: 14 amino acids. Germline V gene lookup returns CDR1 PRHDT and CDR2 FYEKMQ (reference sequence). CDR3 in DNA: TGTGCCAGCAGTCCAGGGACTCGTACCTACGAGCAGTACTTC. Encoded protein: CASSPGTRTYEQYF. Using reference TRBV13 and TRBJ2-7 for the parts outside the CDR3, the full variable domain is AAGVIQSPRHLIKEKRETATLKCYPIPRHDTVYWYQQGPGQDPQFLISFYEKMQSDKGSIPDRFSAQQFSDYHSELNMSSLELGDSALYFCASSPGTRTYEQYFGPGTRLTVT.

The V and J genes are TRBV27 and TRBJ2-7; D is ambiguous. V lost 3 bases, J lost 8 bases, and 23 bases lay in between. Germline V gene sequence: CDR1 MNHEY, CDR2 SMNVEV (reference sequence). The length of the CDR3 is 16 residues. The CDR3 region has the DNA TGTGCCAGCAGTTTTTCGGGTCTAATCGGAAATACCAAGCAGTACTTC. The encoded protein is CASSFSGLIGNTKQYF.

J is TRBJ1-1 and V is TRBV19, with D tentatively TRBD1 (6 bases). Germline V CDR1 and CDR2: LNHDA, SQIVND (reference sequence). This CDR3 is 15 amino acids long. Trimming shortened V by 8 bases and J by 1 base, and 17 bases separated the two germline ends. As DNA, the CDR3 is TGTGCCAGTTATAATACAGGGTTGGGGAACACTGAAGCTTTCTTT. Translating it yields CASYNTGLGNTEAFF. Drawing the rest from reference TRBV19 and TRBJ1-1, the complete variable domain is DGGITQSPKYLFRKEGQNVTLSCEQNLNHDAMYWYRQDPGQGLRLIYYSQIVNDFQKGDIAEGYSVSREKKESFPLTVTSAQKNPTAFYLCASYNTGLGNTEAFFGQGTRLTVV.

V and J are TRBV4-1 and TRBJ1-1, with D perhaps TRBD1 (5 bases). V shed 5 bases and J shed 7 bases, with 20 bases lying between them. The CDR3 consists of 15 residues. CDR1 and CDR2 from the germline V gene are MGHRA and YSYEKL. In DNA form, the CDR3 reads TGCGCCAGCAGCGGGAGGGGCTCGTTTTCGGTTGAAGCTTTCTTT. Translated, it gives CASSGRGSFSVEAFF.

The chain carries TRBV2 and TRBJ2-2, with no clear D. The V end was cut by 5 bases, the J end by 5 bases, with 6 bases between. This CDR3 is built from 12 residues. Germline CDR1 SNHLY, CDR2 FYNNEI. CDR3 coding DNA: TGTGCCAGCAGTAGATGGACCGGGGAGCTGTTTTTT. Protein: CASSRWTGELFF.

In regard to this clone: The identical CDR3 is also encoded by other nucleotide sequences in the sample. In DNA, the CDR3 is TGTGCCAGCTCACCTAGATACGAGCAGTACTTC. Protein product: CASSPRYEQYF. V gene TRBV18 combines with J gene TRBJ2-7, with D hard to call. The CDR3 runs to 11 residues. Germline V gives CDR1 KGHSH, CDR2 LQKENI. The ends were cut back, 3 bases at V and 4 bases at J, with 4 bases in the middle.

The chain joins TRBV9 to TRBJ1-3; no definite D call. This CDR3 spans 14 amino acids. Trimming pared 0 bases from V and 1 base from J, leaving 5 bases between. CDR1 is SGDLS and CDR2 is YYNGEE in the germline V gene. CDR3 DNA: TGTGCCAGCAGCGTAGGAATTTCTGGAAACACCATATATTTT. This encodes CASSVGISGNTIYF.

The V call is TRBV5-1, the J call TRBJ2-7; 8 bases are shared with TRBD2. CDR1 SGHRS and CDR2 YFSETQ come from the germline V gene. The CDR3 loop spans 14 amino acids. V lost 5 bases and J lost 2; bases outside the gene matches: 6. CDR3 nucleotides: TGCGCCAGCAGGGAATTAGCGGGGACCTACGAGCAGTACTTC. It specifies CASRELAGTYEQYF.

The rearrangement uses TRBV5-1 and TRBJ2-2; D not certain. With 1 base removed from V and 1 base from J, the gap between germline ends came to 5 bases. The germline V gene encodes CDR1 SGHRS and CDR2 YFSETQ. The CDR3 totals 14 residues. The CDR3 loop reads CASSLIVNTGELFF. CDR3 coding DNA: TGCGCCAGCAGCTTGATCGTGAACACCGGGGAGCTGTTTTTT.

In regard to this clone: In the same sample, other DNA sequences code for this CDR3. The chain combines TRBV18 with TRBJ1-5; no reliable D call. There are 13 residues in the CDR3. Trimming cost V 3 bases and J 4 bases, with 7 bases left between them. CDR1 is KGHSH, CDR2 LQKENI, per germline. In DNA, the CDR3 is TGTGCCAGCTCACCGGCAGTTAATCAGCCCCAGCATTTT. Its translation is CASSPAVNQPQHF.

The chain carries TRBV5-6 and TRBJ2-5; a weak D match, TRBD1 (5 bases). V was clipped by 2 bases and J by 4 bases, with 15 bases between them. Germline V CDR1 and CDR2: SGHDT, YYEEEE. CDR3 length: 15 residues. CDR3 bases: TGTGCCAGCAGCTTTTGGGGTGGGGCCCGAGAGACCCAGTACTTC. Residues: CASSFWGGARETQYF.

The chain links TRBV2 to TRBJ1-2; no reliable D call. CDR1 is SNHLY and CDR2 is FYNNEI in the germline V gene. CDR3 size: 14 residues. V gave up 4 bases and J gave up 1 base, with 10 bases separating them. The CDR3, as DNA: TGTGCCAGCAGTGGTGTGGCGGATAACTATGGCTACACCTTC. Translated: CASSGVADNYGYTF.

The chain carries TRBV28 and TRBJ2-7; D unclear. Germline V gives CDR1 MDHEN, CDR2 SYDVKM. The CDR3 runs to 15 residues. The V end lost 6 bases, the J end lost 0 bases, and 15 bases lay between the germline ends. In nucleotides, the CDR3 is TGTGCCAGCAGACTCTCCCGCAGTGACTCCTACGAGCAGTACTTC. Amino acid sequence: CASRLSRSDSYEQYF.

The chain has TRBV11-3 and TRBJ2-2; D remains ambiguous. The CDR3 totals 15 residues. The germline V gene has CDR1 SGHNT and CDR2 YENEEA. V gave up 3 bases and J gave up 3 bases, with 11 bases separating them. The CDR3 here is CASSFVGGDTGELFF. The CDR3 DNA follows: TGTGCCAGCAGCTTTGTGGGTGGGGACACCGGGGAGCTGTTTTTT.

The chain couples TRBV19 to TRBJ2-7, with 9 bases identical to TRBD1. The CDR3 consists of 13 residues. Losses at the gene ends were 8 bases for V and 1 base for J; bases not matched to a gene: 3. Germline lookup yields CDR1 LNHDA and CDR2 SQIVND (reference sequence). DNA of the CDR3: TGTGCCAGTGGACAGGGGAGATCCTACGAGCAGTACTTC. Protein sequence: CASGQGRSYEQYF.

This clone was picked up one time. The genes are TRBV5-4 and TRBJ2-1; maybe TRBD2 (6 bases). Germline loops: CDR1 SGHNT, CDR2 YYREEE (reference sequence). The V and J ends lost 4 bases and 9 bases respectively, with 20 bases between them. The CDR3 spans 15 residues. The CDR3 coding sequence is TGTGCCAGCAGCGCCGCGAGTGGGAGGATGAGTGAGCAGTTCTTC. Translation gives CASSAASGRMSEQFF.